The entry below gives a single T cell receptor beta chain sequence along with its context. Its matching antigen is unknown. This entry belongs to a study of shared clonotypes between healthy human individuals. Regarding the study as a whole: When naive CD4 clonotypes were compared across several donors, around 5% were shared. Among non-shared clonotypes, generation probabilities were lower than among those shared by all four donors.

Donors, healthy HIV-negative adults, lacked recent acute infections or vaccinations. Researchers ran the assay at a deep level. The repertoire was sequenced with immunoSEQ multiplex PCR; TCRdb's copy has only in-frame clones and lacks some. The table shows over a million clones, with about 84% occurring only once. V lost 5 bases and J lost 8; bases outside the gene matches: 15. Per germline, CDR1 SEHNR and CDR2 FQNEAQ (reference sequence). The CDR3 is 17 residues long. This receptor was identified in a man in his late teens or twenties in good health. Some clones in this sample may be carry-over from other donors' samples. The V gene is TRBV7-9, the J gene TRBJ1-4; TRBD1 aligns across 9 bases. The material sequenced was memory CD4+ T cells from PBMCs. Subset meaning: CD45RA-negative fraction. CDR3 loop: CASSRSQNRGLSEKLFF. In nucleotides, the CDR3 is TGTGCCAGCAGCCGCTCACAGAACAGGGGGCTGTCAGAAAAACTGTTTTTT.